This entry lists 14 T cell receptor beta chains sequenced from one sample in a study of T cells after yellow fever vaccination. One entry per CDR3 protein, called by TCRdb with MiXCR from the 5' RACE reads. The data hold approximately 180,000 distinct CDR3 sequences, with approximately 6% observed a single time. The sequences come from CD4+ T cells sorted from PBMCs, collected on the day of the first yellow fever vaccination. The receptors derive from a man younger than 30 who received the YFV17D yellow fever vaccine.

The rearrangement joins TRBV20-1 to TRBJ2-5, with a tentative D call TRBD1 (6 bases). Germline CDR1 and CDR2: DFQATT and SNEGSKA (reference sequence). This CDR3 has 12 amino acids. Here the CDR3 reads CSCLPDSETQYF. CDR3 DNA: TGCAGCTGTCTCCCGGACAGTGAGACCCAGTACTTC.

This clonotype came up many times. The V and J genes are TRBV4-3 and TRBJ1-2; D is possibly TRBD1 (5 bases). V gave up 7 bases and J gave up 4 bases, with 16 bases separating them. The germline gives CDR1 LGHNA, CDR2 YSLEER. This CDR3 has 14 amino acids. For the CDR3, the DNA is TGCGCCAGCACGCTCGAGCGAGGGACCTATGGCTACACCTTC. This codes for CASTLERGTYGYTF.

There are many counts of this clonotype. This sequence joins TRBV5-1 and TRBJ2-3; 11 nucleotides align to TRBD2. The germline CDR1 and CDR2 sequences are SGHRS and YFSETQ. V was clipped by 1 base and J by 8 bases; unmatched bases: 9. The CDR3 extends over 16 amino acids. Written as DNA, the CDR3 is TGCGCCAGCAGCTTGAGTGCTAGCGGGAGGTTAGGTACGCAGTATTTT. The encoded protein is CASSLSASGRLGTQYF. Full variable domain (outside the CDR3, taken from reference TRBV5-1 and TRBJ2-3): KAGVTQTPRYLIKTRGQQVTLSCSPISGHRSVSWYQQTPGQGLQFLFEYFSETQRNKGNFPGRFSGRQFSNSRSEMNVSTLELGDSALYLCASSLSASGRLGTQYFGPGTRLTVL.

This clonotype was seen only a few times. The chain's CDR3 is CASTLGQAWANVLTF. Written as DNA, the CDR3 is TGTGCCAGCACCTTAGGGCAAGCGTGGGCCAACGTCCTGACTTTC. The chain has TRBV12-3 or TRBV12-4 and TRBJ2-6; D remains unclear. Trimming cost V 7 bases and J 5 bases, with 15 bases left between them. This CDR3 comprises 15 residues.

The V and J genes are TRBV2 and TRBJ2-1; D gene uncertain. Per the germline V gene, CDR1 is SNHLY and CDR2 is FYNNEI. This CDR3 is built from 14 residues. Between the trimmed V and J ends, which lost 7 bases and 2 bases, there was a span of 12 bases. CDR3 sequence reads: CASIRLMAYNEQFF. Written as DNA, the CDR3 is TGTGCCAGCATTAGATTGATGGCCTACAATGAGCAGTTCTTC. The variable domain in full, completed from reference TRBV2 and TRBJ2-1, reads EPEVTQTPSHQVTQMGQEVILRCVPISNHLYFYWYRQILGQKVEFLVSFYNNEISEKSEIFDDQFSVERPDGSNFTLKIRSTKLEDSAMYFCASIRLMAYNEQFFGPGTRLTVL.

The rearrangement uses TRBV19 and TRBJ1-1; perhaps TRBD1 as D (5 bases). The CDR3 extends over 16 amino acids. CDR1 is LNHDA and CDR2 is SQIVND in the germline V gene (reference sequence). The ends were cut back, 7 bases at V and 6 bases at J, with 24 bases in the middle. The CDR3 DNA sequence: TGTGCCAGTATAATAAACGCCCGGACGGGACGAGCTGAAGCTTTCTTT. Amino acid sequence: CASIINARTGRAEAFF.

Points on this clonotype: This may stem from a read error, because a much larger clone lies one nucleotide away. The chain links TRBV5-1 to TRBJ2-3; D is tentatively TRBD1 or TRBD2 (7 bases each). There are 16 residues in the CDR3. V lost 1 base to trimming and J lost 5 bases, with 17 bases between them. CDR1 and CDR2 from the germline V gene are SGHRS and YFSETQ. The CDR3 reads CASSLRQGGPIDTQYF. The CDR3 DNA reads TGCGCCAGCAGCTTGCGGCAGGGGGGGCCTATAGATACGCAGTATTTT.

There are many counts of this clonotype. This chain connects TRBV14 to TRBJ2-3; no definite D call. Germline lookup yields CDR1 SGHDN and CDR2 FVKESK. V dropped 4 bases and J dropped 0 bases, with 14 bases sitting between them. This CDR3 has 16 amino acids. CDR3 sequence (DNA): TGTGCCAGCAGCCCACGCCGAATCGGAAGCACAGATACGCAGTATTTT. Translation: CASSPRRIGSTDTQYF.

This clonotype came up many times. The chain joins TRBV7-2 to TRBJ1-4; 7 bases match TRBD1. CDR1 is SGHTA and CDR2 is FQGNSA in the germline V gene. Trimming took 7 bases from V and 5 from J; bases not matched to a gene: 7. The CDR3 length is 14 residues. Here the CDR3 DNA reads TGTGCCAGCACCAGGGGACAGTTAAATGAAAAACTGTTTTTT. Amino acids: CASTRGQLNEKLFF.

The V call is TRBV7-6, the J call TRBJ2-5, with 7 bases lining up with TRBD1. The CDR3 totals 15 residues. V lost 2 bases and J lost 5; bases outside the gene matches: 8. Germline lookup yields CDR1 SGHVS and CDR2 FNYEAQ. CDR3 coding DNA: TGTGCCAGCAGCTTACCACAGGGGATGGGGGAGACCCAGTACTTC. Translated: CASSLPQGMGETQYF.

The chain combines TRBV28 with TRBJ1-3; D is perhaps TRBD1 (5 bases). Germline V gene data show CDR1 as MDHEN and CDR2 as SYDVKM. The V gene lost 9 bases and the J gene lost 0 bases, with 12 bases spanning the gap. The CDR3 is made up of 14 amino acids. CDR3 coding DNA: TGTGCCAGTGGTCAACAGGACTCTGGAAACACCATATATTTT. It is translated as CASGQQDSGNTIYF.

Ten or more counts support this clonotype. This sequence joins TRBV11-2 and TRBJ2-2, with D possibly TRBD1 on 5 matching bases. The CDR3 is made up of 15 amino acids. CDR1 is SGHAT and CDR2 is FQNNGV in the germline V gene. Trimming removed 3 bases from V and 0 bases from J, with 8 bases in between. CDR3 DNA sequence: TGTGCCAGCAGCTTGGGGCCCGCGAACACCGGGGAGCTGTTTTTT. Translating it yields CASSLGPANTGELFF.

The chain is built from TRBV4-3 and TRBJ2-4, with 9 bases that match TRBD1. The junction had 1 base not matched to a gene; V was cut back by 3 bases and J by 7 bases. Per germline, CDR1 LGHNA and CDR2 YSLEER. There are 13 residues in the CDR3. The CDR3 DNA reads TGCGCCAGCAGCCAGGGGACAGGGAACATTCAGTACTTC. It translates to CASSQGTGNIQYF.

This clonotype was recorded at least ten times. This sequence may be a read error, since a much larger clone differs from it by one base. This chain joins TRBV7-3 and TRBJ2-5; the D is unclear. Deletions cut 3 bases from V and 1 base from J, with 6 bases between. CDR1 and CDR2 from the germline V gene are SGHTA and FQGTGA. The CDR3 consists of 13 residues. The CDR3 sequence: CASSFGLQETQYF. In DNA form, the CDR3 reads TGTGCCAGCAGCTTCGGGCTCCAAGAGACCCAGTACTTC.